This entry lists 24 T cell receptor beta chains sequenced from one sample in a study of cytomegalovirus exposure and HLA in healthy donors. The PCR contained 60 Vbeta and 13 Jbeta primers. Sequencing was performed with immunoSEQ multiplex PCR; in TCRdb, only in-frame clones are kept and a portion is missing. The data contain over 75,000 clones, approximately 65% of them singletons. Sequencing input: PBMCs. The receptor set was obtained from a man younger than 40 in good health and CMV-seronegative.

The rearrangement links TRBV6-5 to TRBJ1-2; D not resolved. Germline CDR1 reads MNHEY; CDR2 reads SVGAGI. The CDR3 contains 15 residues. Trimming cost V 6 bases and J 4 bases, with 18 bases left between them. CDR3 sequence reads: CASRVGVPLVYGYTF. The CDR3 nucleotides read TGTGCCAGCAGGGTCGGGGTTCCCCTCGTCTATGGCTACACCTTC.

The CDR3 loop reads CASSLNDRRYGYTF. CDR3 nucleotide sequence: TGCGCCAGCAGCTTGAATGACAGAAGGTATGGCTACACCTTC. The rearrangement uses TRBV5-1 and TRBJ1-2, with D perhaps TRBD1 (5 bases). The CDR3 consists of 14 residues. Germline assignment: CDR1 SGHRS and CDR2 YFSETQ. V was cut by 1 base and J by 5 bases, with 12 bases left in between.

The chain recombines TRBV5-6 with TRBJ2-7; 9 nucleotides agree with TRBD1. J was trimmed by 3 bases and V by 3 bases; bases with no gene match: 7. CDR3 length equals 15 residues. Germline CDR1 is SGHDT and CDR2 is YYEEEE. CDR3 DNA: TGTGCCAGCAGCTCACGGGACAGGGCTTTCTACGAGCAGTACTTC. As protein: CASSSRDRAFYEQYF.

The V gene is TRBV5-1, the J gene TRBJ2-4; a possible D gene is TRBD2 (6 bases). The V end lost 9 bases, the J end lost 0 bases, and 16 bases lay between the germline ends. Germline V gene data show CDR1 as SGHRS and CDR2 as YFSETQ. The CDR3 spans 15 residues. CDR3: CATGDGRLAKNIQYF. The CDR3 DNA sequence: TGCGCCACGGGAGATGGGAGGCTAGCCAAAAACATTCAGTACTTC.

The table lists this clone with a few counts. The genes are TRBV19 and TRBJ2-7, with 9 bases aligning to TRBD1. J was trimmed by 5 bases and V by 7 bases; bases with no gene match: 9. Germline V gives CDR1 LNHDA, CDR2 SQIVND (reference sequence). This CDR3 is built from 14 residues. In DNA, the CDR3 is TGTGCCAGTACCTCCTCGGACAGGGGCGACGAGCAGTACTTC. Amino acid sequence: CASTSSDRGDEQYF. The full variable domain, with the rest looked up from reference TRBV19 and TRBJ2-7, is DGGITQSPKYLFRKEGQNVTLSCEQNLNHDAMYWYRQDPGQGLRLIYYSQIVNDFQKGDIAEGYSVSREKKESFPLTVTSAQKNPTAFYLCASTSSDRGDEQYFGPGTRLTVT.

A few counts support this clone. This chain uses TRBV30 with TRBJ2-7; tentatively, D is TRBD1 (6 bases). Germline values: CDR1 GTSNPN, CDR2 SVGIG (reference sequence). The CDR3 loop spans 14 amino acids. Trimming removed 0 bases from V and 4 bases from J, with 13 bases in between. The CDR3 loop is CAWSVGQGQYEQYF. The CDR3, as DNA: TGTGCCTGGAGTGTTGGGCAGGGGCAATACGAGCAGTACTTC.

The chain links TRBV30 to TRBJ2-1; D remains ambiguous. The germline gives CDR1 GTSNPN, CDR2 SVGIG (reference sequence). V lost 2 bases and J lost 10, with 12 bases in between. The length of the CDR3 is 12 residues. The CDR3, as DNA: TGTGCCTGGAGTACGACTGGTGTCGAGCAGTTCTTC. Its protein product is CAWSTTGVEQFF.

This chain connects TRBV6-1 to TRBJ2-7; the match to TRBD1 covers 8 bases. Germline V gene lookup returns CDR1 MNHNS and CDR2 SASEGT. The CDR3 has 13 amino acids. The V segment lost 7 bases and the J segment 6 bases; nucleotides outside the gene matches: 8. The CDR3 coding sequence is TGTGCCAGCAAAAGGGACAGGTCGGGCGAGCAGTACTTC. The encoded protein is CASKRDRSGEQYF.

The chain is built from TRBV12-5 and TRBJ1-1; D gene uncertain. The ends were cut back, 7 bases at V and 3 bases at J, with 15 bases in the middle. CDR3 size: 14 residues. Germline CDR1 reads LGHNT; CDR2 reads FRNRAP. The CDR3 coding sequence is TGTGCTAGTGCCTGGGCCGTTAATTACACTGAAGCTTTCTTT. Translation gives CASAWAVNYTEAFF.

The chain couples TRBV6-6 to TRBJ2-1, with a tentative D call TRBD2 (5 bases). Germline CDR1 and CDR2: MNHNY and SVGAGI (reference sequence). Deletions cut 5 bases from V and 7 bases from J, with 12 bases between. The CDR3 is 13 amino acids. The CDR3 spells CASSPSGNNEQFF. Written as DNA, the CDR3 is TGTGCCAGCAGTCCCTCGGGGAATAATGAGCAGTTCTTC.

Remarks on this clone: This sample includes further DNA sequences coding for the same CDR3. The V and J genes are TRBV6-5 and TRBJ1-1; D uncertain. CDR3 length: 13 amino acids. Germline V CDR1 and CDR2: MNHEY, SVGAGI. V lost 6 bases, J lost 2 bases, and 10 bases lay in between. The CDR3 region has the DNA TGTGCCAGCAGGGACCGGGGTAACACTGAAGCTTTCTTT. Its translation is CASRDRGNTEAFF.

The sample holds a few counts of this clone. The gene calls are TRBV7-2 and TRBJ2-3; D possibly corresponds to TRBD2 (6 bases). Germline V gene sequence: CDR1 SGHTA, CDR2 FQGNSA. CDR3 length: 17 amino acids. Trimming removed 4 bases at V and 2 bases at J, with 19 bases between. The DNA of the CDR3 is TGTGCCAGCAGCTCGACCCGACTAGGCTTTTACACAGATACGCAGTATTTT. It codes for CASSSTRLGFYTDTQYF.

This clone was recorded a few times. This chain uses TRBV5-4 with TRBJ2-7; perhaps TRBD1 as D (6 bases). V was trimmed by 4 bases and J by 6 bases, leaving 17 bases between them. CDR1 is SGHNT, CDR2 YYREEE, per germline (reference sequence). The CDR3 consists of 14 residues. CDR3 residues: CASSPGVAQLEQYF. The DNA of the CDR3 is TGTGCCAGCAGCCCAGGGGTAGCCCAACTCGAGCAGTACTTC.

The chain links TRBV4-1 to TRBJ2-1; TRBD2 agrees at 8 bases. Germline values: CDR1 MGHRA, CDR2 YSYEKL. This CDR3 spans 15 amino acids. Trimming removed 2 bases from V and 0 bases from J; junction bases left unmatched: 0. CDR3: CASSQLAGSYNEQFF. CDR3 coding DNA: TGCGCCAGCAGCCAACTAGCGGGCTCCTACAATGAGCAGTTCTTC.

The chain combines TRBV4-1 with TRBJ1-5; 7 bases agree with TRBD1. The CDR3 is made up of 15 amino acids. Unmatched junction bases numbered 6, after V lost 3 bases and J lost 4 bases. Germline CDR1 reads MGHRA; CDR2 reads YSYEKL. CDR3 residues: CASSHPGQANQPQHF. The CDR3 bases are TGCGCCAGCAGCCATCCCGGACAGGCAAATCAGCCCCAGCATTTT.

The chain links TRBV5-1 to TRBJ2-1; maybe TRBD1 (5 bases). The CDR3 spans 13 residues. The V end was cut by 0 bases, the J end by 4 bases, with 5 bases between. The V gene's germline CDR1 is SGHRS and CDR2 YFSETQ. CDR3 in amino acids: CASSLGQYNEQFF. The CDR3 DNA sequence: TGCGCCAGCAGCTTGGGACAGTACAATGAGCAGTTCTTC.

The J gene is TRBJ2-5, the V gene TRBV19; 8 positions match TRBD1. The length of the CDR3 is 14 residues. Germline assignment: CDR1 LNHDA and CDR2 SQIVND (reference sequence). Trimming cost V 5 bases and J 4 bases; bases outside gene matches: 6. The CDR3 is CASSPVQGGETQYF. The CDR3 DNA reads TGTGCCAGTAGTCCTGTACAGGGGGGAGAGACCCAGTACTTC.

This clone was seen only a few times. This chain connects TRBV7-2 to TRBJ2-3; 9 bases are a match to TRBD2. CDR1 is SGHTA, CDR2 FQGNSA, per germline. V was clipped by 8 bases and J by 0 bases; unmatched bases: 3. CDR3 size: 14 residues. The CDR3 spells CASVAGASTDTQYF. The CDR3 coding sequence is TGTGCCAGCGTAGCGGGGGCTAGCACAGATACGCAGTATTTT.

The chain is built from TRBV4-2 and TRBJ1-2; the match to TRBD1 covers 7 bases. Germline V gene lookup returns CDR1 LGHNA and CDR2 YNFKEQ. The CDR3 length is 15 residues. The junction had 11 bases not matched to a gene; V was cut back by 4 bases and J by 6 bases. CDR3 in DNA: TGTGCCAGCAGCCGAATGACTACAGGGGAAGATGGCTACACCTTC. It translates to CASSRMTTGEDGYTF.

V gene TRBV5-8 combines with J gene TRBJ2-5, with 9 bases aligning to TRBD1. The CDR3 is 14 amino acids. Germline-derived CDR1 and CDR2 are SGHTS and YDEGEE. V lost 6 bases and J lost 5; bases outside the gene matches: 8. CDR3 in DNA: TGTGCCAGCATCCCGGGACAGGGCTGGGAGACCCAGTACTTC. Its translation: CASIPGQGWETQYF.

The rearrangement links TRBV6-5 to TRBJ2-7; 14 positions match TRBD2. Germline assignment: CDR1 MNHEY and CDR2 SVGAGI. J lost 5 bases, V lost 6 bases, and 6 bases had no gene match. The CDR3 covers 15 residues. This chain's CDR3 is CASRRTSGRYDEQYF. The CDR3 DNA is TGTGCCAGCAGAAGGACTAGCGGGAGGTACGACGAGCAGTACTTC.

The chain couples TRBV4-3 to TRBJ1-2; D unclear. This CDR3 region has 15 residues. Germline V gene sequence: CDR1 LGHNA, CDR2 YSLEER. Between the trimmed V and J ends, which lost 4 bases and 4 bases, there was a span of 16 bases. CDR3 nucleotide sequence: TGCGCCAGCAGCCCTTCACGACATTGGATCTATGGCTACACCTTC. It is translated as CASSPSRHWIYGYTF.

The CDR3 sequence: CASSLDLVTGGHEQFF. The CDR3 DNA is TGTGCCAGCAGCTTGGATCTCGTGACAGGGGGACATGAGCAGTTCTTC. The chain has TRBV5-4 and TRBJ2-1; 9 positions agree with TRBD1. The trim removed 0 bases at V and 8 bases at J, leaving 9 bases unmatched. Germline V gene data show CDR1 as SGHNT and CDR2 as YYREEE (reference sequence). CDR3 size: 16 residues.

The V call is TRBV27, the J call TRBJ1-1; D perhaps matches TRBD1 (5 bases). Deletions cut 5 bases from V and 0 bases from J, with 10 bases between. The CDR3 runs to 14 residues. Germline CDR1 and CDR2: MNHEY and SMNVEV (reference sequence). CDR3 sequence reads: CASSGKGVNTEAFF. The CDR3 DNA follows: TGTGCCAGCAGTGGAAAAGGGGTGAACACTGAAGCTTTCTTT.